This T cell receptor (beta chain) was identified during a study of shared clonotypes between healthy human individuals. General study points: Clonotype sharing among donors likely depends on sequencing depth. Between several donors, naive CD4 clonotypes were shared at a level of around 4.8%.

This clone was detected once. Its matching antigen is unknown. Genomic DNA of every subset was divided equally among multiple immunoSEQ plates. Libraries were prepared by immunoSEQ multiplex PCR; TCRdb keeps only in-frame clonotypes and omits some of them. The sample consists of 2 million or so clones, roughly 95% of them appearing once. The CDR3 is 13 residues long. Germline V gives CDR1 KGHSY, CDR2 FQNENV. The V gene lost 4 bases and the J gene lost 8 bases, with 12 bases spanning the gap. J is TRBJ2-1 and V is TRBV16; D is unclear. The sequenced sample consisted of naive CD4+ T cells sorted from blood. The subset is: CD45RA+ positively selected. The TCR comes from a man between 18 and 29 years old in good health. DNA of the CDR3: TGTGCCAGCAGCCCTTGGGGTTGGGATGAGCAGTTCTTC. Translating it yields CASSPWGWDEQFF.